What follows are 20 T cell receptor beta chains derived from one specimen sequenced in a study of glioma-infiltrating T cells. TCR alpha and beta CDR3 regions were amplified from RNA using iRepertoire nested multiplex PCR. TCRdb recomputed calls from the multiplex PCR reads with MiXCR, one row per CDR3 protein. The table lists roughly 130,000 distinct CDR3 sequences, 24% of them singletons. The material sequenced was glioma tissue, nonneoplastic brain tissue, or PBMCs (not recorded which). These receptors were taken from a human donor with low-grade glioma or glioblastoma, undergoing nonglioma brain surgery, or in good health (not recorded which).

This clonotype was picked up many times. The chain combines TRBV6-1 with TRBJ2-3, with D possibly being TRBD1 (5 bases). Deletions cut 6 bases from V and 1 base from J, with 8 bases between. The germline CDR1 and CDR2 sequences are MNHNS and SASEGT. The length of the CDR3 is 13 residues. The CDR3 protein is CASRTRGTDTQYF. DNA of the CDR3: TGTGCCAGCAGGACCAGGGGCACAGATACGCAGTATTTT.

The sample holds many counts of this clonotype. The genes are TRBV6-2 or TRBV6-3 and TRBJ1-1; D call uncertain. Germline V gene data show CDR1 as MNHEY and CDR2 as SVGEGT. V shed 0 bases and J shed 4 bases, with 15 bases lying between them. This CDR3 is 16 amino acids long. Here the CDR3 DNA reads TGTGCCAGCAGTTACTCGGTGCGGACGGGGAGCACTGAAGCTTTCTTT. Translating gives CASSYSVRTGSTEAFF.

The DNA of the CDR3 is TGTGCCGCCCGAGCGGCGATAAATCAGCCCCAGCATTTT. Translating it yields CAARAAINQPQHF. This chain connects TRBV6-1 to TRBJ1-5; unclear D gene. Germline V gene sequence: CDR1 MNHNS, CDR2 SASEGT. The CDR3 has 13 residues. Trimming stripped 11 bases from V and 4 bases from J, with 15 bases between.

The chain is built from TRBV5-1 and TRBJ1-1; 9 bases map to TRBD1. This CDR3 comprises 15 residues. Trimming took 4 bases from V and 1 from J; bases not matched to a gene: 5. CDR1 and CDR2 (germline): SGHRS, YFSETQ. The CDR3: CASSEQGAGNTEAFF. CDR3 sequence (DNA): TGCGCCAGCAGCGAACAGGGGGCTGGGAACACTGAAGCTTTCTTT.

This clonotype came up a few times. CDR3 loop: CASSLDSAHGTYYGYTF. The CDR3 coding sequence is TGTGCCAGCAGCTTAGATAGCGCTCATGGCACCTACTATGGCTACACCTTC. The V gene is TRBV7-9, the J gene TRBJ1-2; D uncertain. V was shortened by 1 base and J by 3 bases, with 18 bases between the two germline ends. Germline loops: CDR1 SEHNR, CDR2 FQNEAQ (reference sequence). The length of the CDR3 is 17 residues.

The V gene is TRBV4-1, the J gene TRBJ2-1; no definite D call. Trimming removed 0 bases from V and 9 bases from J, with 9 bases in between. Germline assignment: CDR1 MGHRA and CDR2 YSYEKL. The length of the CDR3 is 13 residues. CDR3 nucleotides: TGCGCCAGCAGCCAAGAAGGTTCCTTTGAGCAGTTCTTC. Its protein is CASSQEGSFEQFF.

This clonotype was recorded many times. The chain joins TRBV28 to TRBJ2-3, with 7 bases that match TRBD1. CDR1 MDHEN and CDR2 SYDVKM come from the germline V gene. The trim removed 4 bases at V and 2 bases at J, leaving 6 bases unmatched. The CDR3 is made up of 15 amino acids. DNA for the CDR3: TGTGCCAGCAGTTCCCGGGACAGATACACAGATACGCAGTATTTT. As protein: CASSSRDRYTDTQYF.

At least ten counts were recorded for this clonotype. The chain combines TRBV6-2 or TRBV6-3 with TRBJ2-1; D perhaps matches TRBD2 (5 bases). The germline V gene encodes CDR1 MNHEY and CDR2 SVGEGT. V lost 2 bases to trimming and J lost 6 bases, with 8 bases between them. This CDR3 comprises 13 residues. CDR3 bases: TGTGCCAGCAGTTACACCCGGGGCAATGAGCAGTTCTTC. Translating gives CASSYTRGNEQFF.

This clonotype occurred many times. The V and J genes are TRBV15 and TRBJ2-5; D is perhaps TRBD1 (6 bases). Germline-derived CDR1 and CDR2 are LNHNV and YYDKDF (reference sequence). The CDR3 spans 15 residues. V was shortened by 1 base and J by 3 bases, with 12 bases between the two germline ends. The CDR3 here is CATSRGQAFKETQYF. The CDR3 nucleotides are TGTGCCACCAGCAGAGGACAGGCGTTCAAAGAGACCCAGTACTTC.

The genes are TRBV20-1 and TRBJ2-4; 11 bases align to TRBD1. The V and J ends lost 4 bases and 5 bases, in that order; junction bases with no gene match: 19. Germline V gene data show CDR1 as DFQATT and CDR2 as SNEGSKA (reference sequence). The CDR3 covers 19 residues. The chain's CDR3 is CSATRRRPGQGAGENIQYF. The CDR3 DNA follows: TGCAGTGCTACACGACGCCGACCCGGACAGGGGGCAGGCGAAAACATTCAGTACTTC.

The V gene is TRBV20-1, the J gene TRBJ2-1; TRBD2 aligns across 11 bases. CDR1 DFQATT and CDR2 SNEGSKA come from the germline V gene (reference sequence). V shed 1 base, J shed 7 bases, and the junction held 9 bases outside the gene matches. The CDR3 is made up of 16 amino acids. For the CDR3, the DNA is TGCAGTGCTAGAGTTCCTACTAGCGGGGGAGGGAATGAGCAGTTCTTC. It yields the protein CSARVPTSGGGNEQFF.

J is TRBJ1-5 and V is TRBV2; D gene unclear. This CDR3 is 14 amino acids long. Germline V gene sequence: CDR1 SNHLY, CDR2 FYNNEI. V was shortened by 8 bases and J by 4 bases, with 15 bases between the two germline ends. The CDR3 nucleotides are TGTGCCAGCGCCGCGGGAGAAGCGAATCAGCCCCAGCATTTT. Translating gives CASAAGEANQPQHF.

The chain joins TRBV3-1 to TRBJ1-1, with D possibly TRBD1 on 5 matching bases. Germline V gene sequence: CDR1 LGHDT, CDR2 YNNKEL (reference sequence). This CDR3 region has 15 residues. Trimming removed 2 bases at V and 1 base at J, with 11 bases between. The DNA of the CDR3 is TGTGCCAGCAGCCAAAATCAGGGAGCGAACACTGAAGCTTTCTTT. This encodes CASSQNQGANTEAFF.

The sample holds a few counts of this clonotype. The CDR3 coding sequence is TGTGCCAGCAGTTTGGGGGGGCCCACTGAAGCTTTCTTT. Its translation: CASSLGGPTEAFF. V and J are TRBV27 and TRBJ1-1, with a tentative D call TRBD1 (6 bases). The CDR3 is made up of 13 amino acids. Germline CDR1 MNHEY, CDR2 SMNVEV (reference sequence). Trimming shortened V by 3 bases and J by 4 bases, and 9 bases separated the two germline ends.

In its sample, this clonotype was seen a few times. The chain links TRBV14 to TRBJ1-1; D gene unclear. Trimming took off 0 bases at V and 1 base at J, with 9 bases between the two ends. The CDR3 loop spans 15 amino acids. Per germline, CDR1 SGHDN and CDR2 FVKESK. CDR3 nucleotide sequence: TGTGCCAGCAGCCAAGACGGTCCGGGGAACACTGAAGCTTTCTTT. Translation gives CASSQDGPGNTEAFF.

In its sample, this clonotype was seen a few times. The rearrangement uses TRBV2 and TRBJ2-3; 12 bases agree with TRBD2. Germline lookup yields CDR1 SNHLY and CDR2 FYNNEI. Germline trimming cut 7 bases from V and 3 bases from J; bases unmatched to any gene: 2. This CDR3 spans 14 amino acids. The CDR3, as DNA: TGTGCCAGCACAGGACTAGCGGGGACAGATACGCAGTATTTT. Translated: CASTGLAGTDTQYF.

This clonotype was observed a handful of times. The chain couples TRBV5-1 to TRBJ2-1; D not certain. This CDR3 contains 14 residues. Trimming stripped 2 bases from V and 5 bases from J, with 11 bases between. Germline assignment: CDR1 SGHRS and CDR2 YFSETQ. As DNA, the CDR3 is TGCGCCAGCAGCTTTCTGGCCAAGAACAATGAGCAGTTCTTC. As protein: CASSFLAKNNEQFF.

This chain connects TRBV7-2 to TRBJ1-5; D is unclear. This CDR3 has 17 residues. In germline, CDR1 is SGHTA, CDR2 FQGNSA. Trimming pared 0 bases from V and 0 bases from J, leaving 12 bases between. The CDR3 sequence is CASSLARTPYSNQPQHF. The CDR3 coding sequence is TGTGCCAGCAGCTTAGCGCGTACACCCTATAGCAATCAGCCCCAGCATTTT.

This chain uses TRBV3-1 with TRBJ2-1, with D perhaps matching TRBD1 or TRBD2 (5 bases each). Germline V gives CDR1 LGHDT, CDR2 YNNKEL (reference sequence). V lost 3 bases and J 15 bases, leaving 27 bases between the germline ends. This CDR3 spans 16 amino acids. The CDR3 nucleotides read TGTGCCAGCAGCCAGTATGGGGGTAGGACGGTCCGGGAATGGTTCTTC. This translates into CASSQYGGRTVREWFF.

In this sample, this clonotype turned up a few times. This chain joins TRBV20-1 and TRBJ1-4, with D maybe TRBD1 (6 bases). The CDR3 has 15 amino acids. V was pared by 0 bases and J by 8 bases, with 16 bases between. Germline CDR1 reads DFQATT; CDR2 reads SNEGSKA (reference sequence). This chain's CDR3 is CSARDRGGRGEKLFF. The CDR3 DNA follows: TGCAGTGCTAGAGATCGCGGGGGGCGTGGGGAAAAACTGTTTTTT.